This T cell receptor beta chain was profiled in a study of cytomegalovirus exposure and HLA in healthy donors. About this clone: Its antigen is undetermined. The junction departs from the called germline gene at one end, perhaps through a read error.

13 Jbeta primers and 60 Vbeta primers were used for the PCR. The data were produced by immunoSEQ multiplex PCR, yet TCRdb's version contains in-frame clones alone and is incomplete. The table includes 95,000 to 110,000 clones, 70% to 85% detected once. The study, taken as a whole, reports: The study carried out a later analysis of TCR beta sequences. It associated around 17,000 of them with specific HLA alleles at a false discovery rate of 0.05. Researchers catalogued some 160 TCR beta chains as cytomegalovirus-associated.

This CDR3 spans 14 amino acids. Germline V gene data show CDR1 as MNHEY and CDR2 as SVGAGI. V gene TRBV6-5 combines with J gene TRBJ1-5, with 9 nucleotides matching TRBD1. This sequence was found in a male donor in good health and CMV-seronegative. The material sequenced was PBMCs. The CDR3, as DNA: TGTGCCAGCAGACAGACAGGGGGTGATCAGCTCCAGCATTTT. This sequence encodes CASRQTGGDQLQHF.